The 15 T cell receptor beta chains given below trace back to one sample, sequenced in a study of cytomegalovirus exposure and HLA in healthy donors. The primer mix had 60 Vbeta and 13 Jbeta primers. Clones were sequenced by immunoSEQ multiplex PCR, and TCRdb holds only the in-frame ones, with some missing. The sample lists fewer than 150,000 clones, 78% seen once, with 2.5% to 3% in the top ten. Sequencing was carried out using PBMCs. Every receptor here comes from a male donor in good health and CMV-seronegative.

This rearrangement joins TRBV5-1 to TRBJ2-7; TRBD1 aligns across 8 bases. Looked up from germline, CDR1 is SGHRS and CDR2 is YFSETQ. The CDR3 is 15 amino acids. The ends lost 0 bases at V and 6 bases at J; junction bases unmatched: 8. Here the CDR3 DNA reads TGCGCCAGCAGCTTGGCAGTGGACAGGGCCTCCGAGCAGTACTTC. This encodes CASSLAVDRASEQYF.

This chain joins TRBV6-5 and TRBJ1-2, with 10 bases that match TRBD1. The CDR3 runs to 13 residues. Per the germline V gene, CDR1 is MNHEY and CDR2 is SVGAGI. The J segment lost 7 bases and the V segment lost 5 bases, leaving 4 bases of the junction unmatched. The CDR3, as DNA: TGTGCCAGCAGTAGACAGGGGGCGAGTGGCTACACCTTC. As protein: CASSRQGASGYTF.

This sequence joins TRBV19 and TRBJ1-5, with 7 positions matching TRBD1. CDR3 size: 17 residues. Germline CDR1 LNHDA, CDR2 SQIVND (reference sequence). Germline trimming cut 2 bases from V and 3 bases from J; bases unmatched to any gene: 10. The CDR3 is CASSILPDREANQPQHF. DNA of the CDR3: TGTGCCAGTAGTATACTCCCCGACAGGGAGGCCAATCAGCCCCAGCATTTT. The whole variable domain, filled in from reference TRBV19 and TRBJ1-5, reads DGGITQSPKYLFRKEGQNVTLSCEQNLNHDAMYWYRQDPGQGLRLIYYSQIVNDFQKGDIAEGYSVSREKKESFPLTVTSAQKNPTAFYLCASSILPDREANQPQHFGDGTRLSIL.

The rearrangement joins TRBV5-1 to TRBJ2-7; TRBD1 might be the D (6 bases). CDR3 length: 15 amino acids. Trimming took off 4 bases at V and 2 bases at J, with 16 bases between the two ends. CDR1 and CDR2 (germline): SGHRS, YFSETQ. The CDR3 reads CASSPSTGGAYEQYF. As DNA, the CDR3 is TGCGCCAGCAGCCCATCGACAGGCGGCGCCTACGAGCAGTACTTC.

The chain joins TRBV6-6 to TRBJ1-1, with a weak D call TRBD1 (5 bases). This CDR3 region has 16 residues. V was shortened by 0 bases and J by 5 bases, with 16 bases between the two germline ends. Germline assignment: CDR1 MNHNY and CDR2 SVGAGI (reference sequence). For the CDR3, the DNA is TGTGCCAGCAGTTACTCGACCTCAGGGATGGGAACTGAAGCTTTCTTT. As protein: CASSYSTSGMGTEAFF.

This clone was detected only a few times. The CDR3 here is CASSLGTSGHTDTQYF. The CDR3 DNA follows: TGTGCCAGCAGCTTAGGGACTAGCGGGCACACAGATACGCAGTATTTT. This chain uses TRBV7-2 with TRBJ2-3, with 11 bases identical to TRBD2. The CDR3 runs to 16 residues. Germline CDR1 SGHTA, CDR2 FQGNSA. J was trimmed by 2 bases and V by 1 base; bases with no gene match: 2.

The gene calls are TRBV5-4 and TRBJ1-4; D gene ambiguous. The CDR3 extends over 16 amino acids. Per the germline V gene, CDR1 is SGHNT and CDR2 is YYREEE (reference sequence). Trimming pared 6 bases from V and 0 bases from J, leaving 15 bases between. The CDR3 reads CASTPEPSPTNEKLFF. The CDR3 region has the DNA TGTGCCAGCACCCCTGAGCCTTCCCCAACTAATGAAAAACTGTTTTTT.

V and J are TRBV30 and TRBJ2-2, with a tentative D call TRBD1 (6 bases). V was clipped by 3 bases and J by 7 bases, with 12 bases between them. The germline CDR1 and CDR2 sequences are GTSNPN and SVGIG (reference sequence). This CDR3 comprises 13 residues. CDR3 amino acids: CAWSLGGIGELFF. The CDR3 bases are TGTGCCTGGAGCTTAGGGGGTATCGGGGAGCTGTTTTTT.

This clone was detected once. V gene TRBV11-2 combines with J gene TRBJ1-2; possible D gene TRBD1, 6 bases. Trimming took 5 bases from V and 4 from J, leaving 11 bases between them. CDR1 is SGHAT, CDR2 FQNNGV, per germline. This CDR3 comprises 13 residues. In DNA form, the CDR3 reads TGTGCCAGCAGCCGAGACAGGCCCTATGGCTACACCTTC. It translates to CASSRDRPYGYTF.

This chain's CDR3 is CSATNNNEQFF. CDR3 nucleotides: TGCAGTGCTACTAATAACAATGAGCAGTTCTTC. This sequence joins TRBV20-1 and TRBJ2-1; no clear D. The CDR3 has 11 residues. V was trimmed by 4 bases and J by 5 bases, leaving 6 bases between them. Germline-derived CDR1 and CDR2 are DFQATT and SNEGSKA (reference sequence).

The rearrangement uses TRBV4-1 and TRBJ2-7, with a tentative D call TRBD2 (5 bases). Deletions cut 0 bases from V and 5 bases from J, with 11 bases between. The CDR3 loop spans 14 amino acids. Germline-derived CDR1 and CDR2 are MGHRA and YSYEKL. CDR3 sequence: CASSQESSSDEQYF. CDR3 bases: TGCGCCAGCAGCCAAGAATCTAGTAGCGACGAGCAGTACTTC.

This clone occurred a few times. The rearrangement joins TRBV11-2 to TRBJ1-3; 8 nucleotides match TRBD1. V lost 7 bases, J lost 4 bases, and 6 bases stayed unmatched. Germline CDR1 and CDR2: SGHAT and FQNNGV. The CDR3 consists of 14 residues. CDR3 region: CASIGQGSGNTIYF. CDR3 sequence (DNA): TGTGCCAGCATCGGACAGGGTTCAGGAAACACCATATATTTT.

The rearrangement uses TRBV7-9 and TRBJ2-2, with TRBD1 matching over 11 bases. Losses at the gene ends were 3 bases for V and 6 bases for J; bases not matched to a gene: 6. Germline lookup yields CDR1 SEHNR and CDR2 FQNEAQ (reference sequence). The length of the CDR3 is 16 residues. This CDR3 reads CASSFRTGGNSGELFF. In DNA, the CDR3 is TGTGCCAGCAGCTTCCGGACAGGGGGCAACTCCGGGGAGCTGTTTTTT.

J is TRBJ1-2 and V is TRBV7-2, with TRBD1 as a possible D gene (5 bases). Trimming stripped 1 base from V and 8 bases from J, with 14 bases between. CDR3 length: 14 residues. The germline CDR1 and CDR2 sequences are SGHTA and FQGNSA. CDR3: CASSLDGGGCGYTF. The CDR3 DNA sequence: TGTGCCAGCAGCTTAGATGGGGGGGGGTGCGGCTACACCTTC. Complete variable domain (other parts from reference TRBV7-2 and TRBJ1-2): GAGVSQSPSNKVTEKGKDVELRCDPISGHTALYWYRQSLGQGLEFLIYFQGNSAPDKSGLPSDRFSAERTGGSVSTLTIQRTQQEDSAVYLCASSLDGGGCGYTFGSGTRLTVV.

This clone was seen once. The V gene is TRBV7-9, the J gene TRBJ1-4, with D uncertain. This CDR3 spans 14 amino acids. Trimming cost V 0 bases and J 5 bases, with 7 bases left between them. Germline V gene lookup returns CDR1 SEHNR and CDR2 FQNEAQ (reference sequence). The CDR3 sequence is CASSLAQANEKLFF. The CDR3 region has the DNA TGTGCCAGCAGCTTAGCCCAGGCCAATGAAAAACTGTTTTTT.